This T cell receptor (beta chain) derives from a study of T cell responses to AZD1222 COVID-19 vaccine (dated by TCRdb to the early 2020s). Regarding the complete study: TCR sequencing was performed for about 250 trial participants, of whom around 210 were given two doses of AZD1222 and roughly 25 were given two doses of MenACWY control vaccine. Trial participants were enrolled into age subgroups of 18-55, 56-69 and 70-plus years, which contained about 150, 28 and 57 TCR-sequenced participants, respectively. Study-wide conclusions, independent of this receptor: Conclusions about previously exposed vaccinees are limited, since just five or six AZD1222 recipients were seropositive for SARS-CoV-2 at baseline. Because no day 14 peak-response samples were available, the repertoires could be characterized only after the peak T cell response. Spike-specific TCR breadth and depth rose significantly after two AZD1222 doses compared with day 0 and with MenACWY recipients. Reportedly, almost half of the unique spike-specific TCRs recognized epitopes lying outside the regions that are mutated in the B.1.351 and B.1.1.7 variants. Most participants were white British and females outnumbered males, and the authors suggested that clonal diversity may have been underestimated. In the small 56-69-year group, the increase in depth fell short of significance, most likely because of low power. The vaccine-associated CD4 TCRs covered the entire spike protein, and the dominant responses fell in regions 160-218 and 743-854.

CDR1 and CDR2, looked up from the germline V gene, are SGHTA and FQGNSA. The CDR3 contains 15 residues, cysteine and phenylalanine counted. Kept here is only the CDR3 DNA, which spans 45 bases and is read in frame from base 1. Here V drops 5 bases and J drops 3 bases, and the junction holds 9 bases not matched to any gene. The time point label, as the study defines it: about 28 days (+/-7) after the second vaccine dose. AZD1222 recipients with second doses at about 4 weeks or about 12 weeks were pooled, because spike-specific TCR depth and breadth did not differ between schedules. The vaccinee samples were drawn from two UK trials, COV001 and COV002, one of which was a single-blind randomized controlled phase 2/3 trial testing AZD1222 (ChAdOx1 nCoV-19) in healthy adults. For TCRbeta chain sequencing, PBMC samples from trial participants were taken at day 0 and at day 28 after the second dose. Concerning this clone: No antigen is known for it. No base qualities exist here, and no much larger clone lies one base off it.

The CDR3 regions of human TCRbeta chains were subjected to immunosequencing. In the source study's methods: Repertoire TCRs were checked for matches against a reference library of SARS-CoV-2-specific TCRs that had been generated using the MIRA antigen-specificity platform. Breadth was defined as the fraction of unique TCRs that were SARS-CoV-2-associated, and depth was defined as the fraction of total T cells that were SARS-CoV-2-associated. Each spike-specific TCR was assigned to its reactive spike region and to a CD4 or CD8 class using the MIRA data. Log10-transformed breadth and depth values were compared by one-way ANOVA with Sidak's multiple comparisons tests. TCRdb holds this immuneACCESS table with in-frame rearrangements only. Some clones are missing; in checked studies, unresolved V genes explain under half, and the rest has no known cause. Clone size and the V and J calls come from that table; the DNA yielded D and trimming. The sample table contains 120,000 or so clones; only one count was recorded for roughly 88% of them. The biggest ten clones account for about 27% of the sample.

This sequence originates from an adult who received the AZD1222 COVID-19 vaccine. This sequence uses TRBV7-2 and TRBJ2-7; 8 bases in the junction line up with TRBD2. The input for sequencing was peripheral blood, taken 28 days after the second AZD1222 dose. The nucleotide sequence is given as TGTGCCAGCAGCCTCGCGGGGGGACAATTCTACGAGCAGTACTTC. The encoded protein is CASSLAGGQFYEQYF.